The clone carrying this T cell receptor beta chain was counted a single time. This specimen belongs to a study of beta chain features in type 1 diabetes. Overall study: No age, gender or cell yield differences were seen between patients and healthy donors.

The study reverse transcribed the entire isolated RNA, so it sequenced expressed TCRB transcripts. Only in-frame clones appear in the TCRdb table, and some are missing; sequencing was by immunoSEQ multiplex PCR. The table lists 200,000 to 250,000 clones, about 30% of them singletons. CD45RO/CCR7/CD25/CD127/CD95/CD27 staining was used to isolate CD4+ naive, central memory, regulatory and stem cell-like memory cells by sorting. Germline lookup yields CDR1 LGHNA and CDR2 YSLEER. The CDR3 extends over 17 amino acids. V lost 4 bases, J lost 0 bases, and 17 bases lay in between. The clonotype originates from a man aged 25 to 45 in good health. Source material: central memory CD4+ T cells from blood. The V and J genes are TRBV4-3 and TRBJ2-3, with D unresolved. CDR3 residues: CASSRQWTEASTDTQYF. CDR3 nucleotide sequence: TGCGCCAGCAGCCGCCAGTGGACGGAAGCTAGCACAGATACGCAGTATTTT.